The 8 T cell receptor beta chains presented below share a single source sample, sequenced in a study of blood T cell repertoires in COVID-19 (dated by TCRdb to between 2020 and 2021). To prepare the library, the immunoSEQ multiplex PCR assay was applied. TCRdb mirrors the immuneACCESS table, restricted to in-frame sequences. Some clones are absent from its copies; in checked studies, under half trace to an unresolved V gene, and the reason for the others is unknown. Recorded for this sample are 150,000 to 200,000 clones; approximately 92% of them occurred a single time. 0.5% to 0.55% of the sample is in the top ten clones. The material sequenced was peripheral blood. The source of these receptors is a man aged 45-65 years with acute or convalescent COVID-19.

The genes are TRBV28 and TRBJ2-5; 7 nucleotides align to TRBD1. The CDR3 covers 15 residues. The V gene end was trimmed by 5 bases and the J gene end by 10 bases; junction bases not matched to a gene: 16. The germline V gene encodes CDR1 MDHEN and CDR2 SYDVKM. Written as DNA, the CDR3 is TGTGCCAGCAGTACGCTACAGGGGTCCTCGGGCGACCAGTACTTC. This sequence encodes CASSTLQGSSGDQYF.

V is TRBV28 and J is TRBJ1-1; 8 nucleotides agree with TRBD1. The CDR3 consists of 12 residues. Germline V gene data show CDR1 as MDHEN and CDR2 as SYDVKM. Trimming took 10 bases from V and 4 from J; bases not matched to a gene: 5. The CDR3 nucleotides are TGTGCCACCAGAACAGGGGGCACTGAAGCTTTCTTT. Protein product: CATRTGGTEAFF.

The sample holds a few counts of this clone. J is TRBJ1-5 and V is TRBV20-1; the D gene is possibly TRBD1 (6 bases). CDR1 is DFQATT and CDR2 is SNEGSKA in the germline V gene (reference sequence). The CDR3 spans 14 residues. Trimming cost V 3 bases and J 4 bases, with 13 bases left between them. The CDR3 DNA is TGCAGTGCTAGTTCCAGGGGAGGGAATCAGCCCCAGCATTTT. This codes for CSASSRGGNQPQHF.

The CDR3 bases are TGTGCCAGCAGCGTTGGGGGAGGTGAAAAACTGTTTTTT. Translation gives CASSVGGGEKLFF. The chain recombines TRBV9 with TRBJ1-4, with D possibly matching TRBD1 (5 bases). The germline V and J ends were trimmed by 2 bases and 7 bases, with 9 bases remaining between them. Looked up from germline, CDR1 is SGDLS and CDR2 is YYNGEE. This CDR3 has 13 amino acids.

This rearrangement joins TRBV27 to TRBJ2-3; D not resolved. The V gene's germline CDR1 is MNHEY and CDR2 SMNVEV (reference sequence). V was shortened by 2 bases and J by 4 bases, with 19 bases between the two germline ends. CDR3 size: 17 residues. The CDR3 sequence: CASSLIPSWNWADTQYF. Written as DNA, the CDR3 is TGTGCCAGCAGTTTAATCCCTAGTTGGAATTGGGCAGATACGCAGTATTTT.

This clone showed up just once. The chain couples TRBV2 to TRBJ1-1; D not resolved. The germline CDR1 and CDR2 sequences are SNHLY and FYNNEI. Deletions cut 8 bases from V and 6 bases from J, with 13 bases between. This CDR3 spans 12 amino acids. The CDR3 DNA sequence: TGTGCCAGCCAATGGACGGGGTCTGAAGCTTTCTTT. Translation: CASQWTGSEAFF.

The chain has TRBV2 and TRBJ2-5; possible D gene TRBD2, 6 bases. From germline, CDR1 is SNHLY and CDR2 FYNNEI. V was cut by 0 bases and J by 5 bases, with 13 bases left in between. The CDR3 is made up of 15 amino acids. DNA for the CDR3: TGTGCCAGCAGTGAAGCCTTGGGGGGTAGGGAGACCCAGTACTTC. Its protein product is CASSEALGGRETQYF.

V usage is TRBV29-1 and J usage is TRBJ2-7; 9 bases align to TRBD2. This CDR3 has 15 amino acids. Germline V CDR1 and CDR2: SQVTM, ANQGSEA. The trim removed 6 bases at V and 3 bases at J, leaving 12 bases unmatched. The DNA of the CDR3 is TGCAGCGTCCTTGGTGTTAGCGGGAGAAGCTACGAGCAGTACTTC. Encoded protein: CSVLGVSGRSYEQYF.